This T cell receptor beta chain emerged from a study of OX40 agonist ivuxolimab in advanced cancers. The germline V gene encodes CDR1 WNHNN and CDR2 SYGVQD (reference sequence). V was shortened by 4 bases and J by 7 bases, with 17 bases between the two germline ends. CDR3 length: 15 residues. TCRdb's copy holds only in-frame clones and misses some; the assay was immunoSEQ multiplex PCR. The sample has over 100,000 clones, roughly nine tenths seen once. This TCR came from an adult with an advanced solid tumor such as melanoma, head and neck, liver or kidney cancer. This chain uses TRBV10-1 with TRBJ2-1; D tentatively fits TRBD1 or TRBD2 (5 bases each). The sequenced sample was CD4+ or CD8+ T cells sorted from blood, obtained in a trial of the OX40 agonist ivuxolimab. CDR3 protein: CASSAGPPQVNEQFF. For the CDR3, the DNA is TGCGCCAGCAGTGCGGGACCGCCACAGGTGAATGAGCAGTTCTTC.